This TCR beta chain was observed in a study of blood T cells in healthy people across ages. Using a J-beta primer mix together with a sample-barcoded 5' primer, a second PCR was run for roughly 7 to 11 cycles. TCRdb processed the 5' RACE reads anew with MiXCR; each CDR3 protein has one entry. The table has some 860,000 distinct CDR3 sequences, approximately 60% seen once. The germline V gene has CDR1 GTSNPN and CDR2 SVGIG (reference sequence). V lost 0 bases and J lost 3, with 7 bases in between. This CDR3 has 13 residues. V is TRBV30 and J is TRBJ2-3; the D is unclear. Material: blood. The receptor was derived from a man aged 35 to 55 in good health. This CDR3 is CAWSVGETDTQYF. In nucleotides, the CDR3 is TGTGCCTGGAGTGTGGGCGAGACAGATACGCAGTATTTT. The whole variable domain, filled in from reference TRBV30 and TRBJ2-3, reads SQTIHQWPATLVQPVGSPLSLECTVEGTSNPNLYWYRQAAGRGLQLLFYSVGIGQISSEVPQNLSASRPQDRQFILSSKKLLLSDSGFYLCAWSVGETDTQYFGPGTRLTVL.